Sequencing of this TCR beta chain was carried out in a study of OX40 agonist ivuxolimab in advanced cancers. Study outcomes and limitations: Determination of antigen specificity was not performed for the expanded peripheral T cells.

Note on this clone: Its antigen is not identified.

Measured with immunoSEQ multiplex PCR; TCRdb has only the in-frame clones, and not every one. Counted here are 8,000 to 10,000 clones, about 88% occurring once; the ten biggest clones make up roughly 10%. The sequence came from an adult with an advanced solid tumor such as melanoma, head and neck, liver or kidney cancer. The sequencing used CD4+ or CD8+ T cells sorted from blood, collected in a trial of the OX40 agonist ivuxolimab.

The CDR3 DNA reads TGCGCCAGCAGTGAACTTTCCGGGACAGATCTTTGGACCACCGGGGAGCTGTTTTTT. It specifies CASSELSGTDLWTTGELFF. The chain joins TRBV10-2 to TRBJ2-2, with 7 bases fitting TRBD1. This CDR3 spans 19 amino acids. V shed 3 bases and J 4 bases; nucleotides not matched to a gene: 17. Germline CDR1 WSHSY, CDR2 SAAADI.